The 27 T cell receptor beta chains below come from one sample, sequenced in a study of OX40 agonist ivuxolimab in advanced cancers. Profiled with immunoSEQ multiplex PCR; TCRdb holds only in-frame clones, not every one. This sample has 55,000 to 65,000 clones, with roughly 84% found just once. Sequencing was performed on CD4+ or CD8+ T cells sorted from blood, taken in a trial of the OX40 agonist ivuxolimab. The receptors were sampled from an adult with an advanced solid tumor such as melanoma, head and neck, liver or kidney cancer.

The chain joins TRBV10-3 to TRBJ2-7; no clear D. Per germline, CDR1 ENHRY and CDR2 SYGVKD. The CDR3 is made up of 14 amino acids. V was trimmed by 0 bases and J by 7 bases, leaving 13 bases between them. The DNA of the CDR3 is TGTGCCATCAGTGAGTCGCCATCCACAGAGGAGCAGTACTTC. Its translation: CAISESPSTEEQYF.

The rearrangement links TRBV9 to TRBJ1-3, with D possibly TRBD1 on 5 matching bases. The germline V gene has CDR1 SGDLS and CDR2 YYNGEE. This CDR3 has 15 amino acids. V dropped 4 bases and J dropped 1 base, with 12 bases sitting between them. The CDR3 protein is CASSYAGGSGNTIYF. The CDR3 DNA is TGTGCCAGCAGCTATGCTGGGGGTTCTGGAAACACCATATATTTT.

V gene TRBV9 combines with J gene TRBJ2-7; 7 positions match TRBD1. Germline V gene lookup returns CDR1 SGDLS and CDR2 YYNGEE. This CDR3 contains 15 residues. J was trimmed by 3 bases and V by 4 bases; bases with no gene match: 10. CDR3 residues: CASSSGWTGIYEQYF. As DNA, the CDR3 is TGTGCCAGCAGCTCCGGATGGACAGGAATCTACGAGCAGTACTTC.

This clone is a singleton in its sample. The chain links TRBV19 to TRBJ2-3; no definite D call. There are 13 residues in the CDR3. Germline V lookup: CDR1 LNHDA, CDR2 SQIVND (reference sequence). V shed 5 bases and J shed 4 bases, with 10 bases lying between them. The CDR3 loop is CASSPLTADTQYF. As DNA, the CDR3 is TGTGCCAGTAGTCCCCTCACTGCAGATACGCAGTATTTT. Supplemented by reference TRBV19 and TRBJ2-3, the full variable domain reads DGGITQSPKYLFRKEGQNVTLSCEQNLNHDAMYWYRQDPGQGLRLIYYSQIVNDFQKGDIAEGYSVSREKKESFPLTVTSAQKNPTAFYLCASSPLTADTQYFGPGTRLTVL.

The chain has TRBV4-2 and TRBJ1-6; 8 bases align to TRBD1. With V trimmed by 3 bases and J by 7 bases, 8 bases remained unmatched. Germline V CDR1 and CDR2: LGHNA, YNFKEQ. CDR3 length equals 16 residues. The CDR3 reads CASSHSWTGQNSPLHF. DNA for the CDR3: TGTGCCAGCAGCCATTCCTGGACAGGGCAGAATTCACCCCTCCACTTT.

The V gene is TRBV28, the J gene TRBJ1-2; TRBD1 agrees at 8 bases. The J segment lost 4 bases and the V segment lost 6 bases, leaving 7 bases of the junction unmatched. Germline CDR1 is MDHEN and CDR2 is SYDVKM. The CDR3 has 14 amino acids. CDR3 sequence (DNA): TGTGCCAGCAGCGCAGGGGGCGTTCCCTATGGCTACACCTTC. Residues: CASSAGGVPYGYTF.

The V gene is TRBV27, the J gene TRBJ2-7; D possibly corresponds to TRBD2 (6 bases). V lost 0 bases and J lost 5, with 11 bases in between. CDR1 is MNHEY, CDR2 SMNVEV, per germline (reference sequence). The CDR3 sequence is 14 residues long. In nucleotides, the CDR3 is TGTGCCAGCAGTTTATCCGGGGGATTCCACGAGCAGTACTTC. The encoded protein is CASSLSGGFHEQYF.

The chain uses TRBV19 and TRBJ2-5, with a possible D match to TRBD2 (5 bases). This CDR3 comprises 13 residues. Germline V CDR1 and CDR2: LNHDA, SQIVND (reference sequence). V was trimmed by 2 bases and J by 5 bases, leaving 9 bases between them. Written as DNA, the CDR3 is TGTGCCAGTAGTATAACTAGAGGGGAGACCCAGTACTTC. This codes for CASSITRGETQYF.

The chain combines TRBV7-2 with TRBJ2-7; a weak D match, TRBD2 (6 bases). The CDR3 is 15 amino acids. CDR1 is SGHTA, CDR2 FQGNSA, per germline. V was pared by 5 bases and J by 1 base, with 15 bases between. The CDR3 reads CASSLGGIGSYEQYF. The CDR3 nucleotides read TGTGCCAGCAGCCTAGGCGGGATAGGGTCCTACGAGCAGTACTTC.

The chain uses TRBV2 and TRBJ1-6; D gene unclear. Germline-derived CDR1 and CDR2 are SNHLY and FYNNEI. Trimming shortened V by 8 bases and J by 9 bases, and 17 bases separated the two germline ends. This CDR3 comprises 14 residues. CDR3 coding DNA: TGTGCCAGCGGAACCGGGAGCCTAACTTCACCCCTCCACTTT. It specifies CASGTGSLTSPLHF.

J is TRBJ2-3 and V is TRBV5-1, with 8 bases identical to TRBD2. Unmatched junction bases numbered 10, after V lost 2 bases and J lost 5 bases. The CDR3 sequence is 16 residues long. CDR1 and CDR2 (germline): SGHRS, YFSETQ. Here the CDR3 reads CASSFRGSGNLDTQYF. CDR3 nucleotides: TGCGCCAGCAGCTTTCGGGGTAGCGGGAATTTAGATACGCAGTATTTT.

This chain's CDR3 is CASSSAGTGNQPQHF. The CDR3 coding sequence is TGTGCCAGCAGCTCCGCCGGGACAGGGAATCAGCCCCAGCATTTT. The V call is TRBV7-9, the J call TRBJ1-5; TRBD1 matches 9 bases. The V gene end was trimmed by 4 bases and the J gene end by 4 bases; junction bases not matched to a gene: 5. The CDR3 contains 15 residues. Germline V gene lookup returns CDR1 SEHNR and CDR2 FQNEAQ (reference sequence).

The J gene is TRBJ2-1, the V gene TRBV7-3; 10 bases align to TRBD2. CDR1 and CDR2 (germline): SGHTA, FQGTGA. The junction had 5 bases not matched to a gene; V was cut back by 5 bases and J by 10 bases. The CDR3 covers 13 residues. CDR3 bases: TGTGCCAGCAGCCCCGGACTAGCGGCAGAGCAGTTCTTC. Translation gives CASSPGLAAEQFF. The full variable domain, its missing parts supplied by reference TRBV7-3 and TRBJ2-1, is GAGVSQTPSNKVTEKGKYVELRCDPISGHTALYWYRQSLGQGPEFLIYFQGTGAADDSGLPNDRFFAVRPEGSVSTLKIQRTERGDSAVYLCASSPGLAAEQFFGPGTRLTVL.

The chain carries TRBV5-4 and TRBJ2-3, with 7 bases lining up with TRBD2. The CDR3 is made up of 15 amino acids. Losses at the gene ends were 6 bases for V and 6 bases for J; bases not matched to a gene: 13. Germline CDR1 and CDR2: SGHNT and YYREEE (reference sequence). In nucleotides, the CDR3 is TGTGCCAGCACCCCTGCTCTGGACGGGAGGGATACGCAGTATTTT. It is translated as CASTPALDGRDTQYF.

The rearrangement links TRBV5-1 to TRBJ2-3; D gene ambiguous. This CDR3 region has 16 residues. Germline CDR1 reads SGHRS; CDR2 reads YFSETQ. Trimming took off 0 bases at V and 0 bases at J, with 11 bases between the two ends. The CDR3 sequence: CASSLGYPPSTDTQYF. CDR3 nucleotides: TGCGCCAGCAGCTTGGGCTACCCCCCTAGCACAGATACGCAGTATTTT. Full variable domain (outside the CDR3, taken from reference TRBV5-1 and TRBJ2-3): KAGVTQTPRYLIKTRGQQVTLSCSPISGHRSVSWYQQTPGQGLQFLFEYFSETQRNKGNFPGRFSGRQFSNSRSEMNVSTLELGDSALYLCASSLGYPPSTDTQYFGPGTRLTVL.

The chain has TRBV2 and TRBJ2-2; TRBD2 is a possible D gene (5 bases). This CDR3 comprises 14 residues. Per germline, CDR1 SNHLY and CDR2 FYNNEI. Trimming took off 6 bases at V and 1 base at J, with 9 bases between the two ends. CDR3 in amino acids: CASRSGGNTGELFF. For the CDR3, the DNA is TGTGCCAGCAGAAGCGGAGGGAACACCGGGGAGCTGTTTTTT. Together with reference TRBV2 and TRBJ2-2, the CDR3 gives the full variable domain: EPEVTQTPSHQVTQMGQEVILRCVPISNHLYFYWYRQILGQKVEFLVSFYNNEISEKSEIFDDQFSVERPDGSNFTLKIRSTKLEDSAMYFCASRSGGNTGELFFGEGSRLTVL.

CDR3 residues: CASSLGEADTQYF. Here the CDR3 DNA reads TGTGCCAGCAGCCTCGGGGAGGCAGATACGCAGTATTTT. The genes are TRBV5-4 and TRBJ2-3; tentatively, D is TRBD2 (6 bases). This CDR3 is built from 13 residues. The V end lost 4 bases, the J end lost 4 bases, and 10 bases lay between the germline ends. CDR1 and CDR2 from the germline V gene are SGHNT and YYREEE (reference sequence).

The V and J genes are TRBV15 and TRBJ2-1; TRBD2 agrees at 11 bases. The germline CDR1 and CDR2 sequences are LNHNV and YYDKDF (reference sequence). This CDR3 has 15 residues. V was pared by 0 bases and J by 9 bases, with 4 bases of the junction left unmatched. The CDR3 loop reads CATSREGLAGGEQFF. In nucleotides, the CDR3 is TGTGCCACCAGCAGAGAAGGGCTAGCGGGGGGTGAGCAGTTCTTC.

The genes are TRBV6-6 and TRBJ1-1; 7 bases are shared with TRBD1. Germline CDR1 and CDR2: MNHNY and SVGAGI (reference sequence). V was clipped by 2 bases and J by 10 bases; unmatched bases: 10. CDR3 length: 14 residues. The CDR3 DNA follows: TGTGCCAGCAGTTACGCCTCCCGGGACAGCGGAGCTTTCTTT. It yields the protein CASSYASRDSGAFF.

This chain uses TRBV7-3 with TRBJ2-1, with D possibly being TRBD2 (6 bases). Germline-derived CDR1 and CDR2 are SGHTA and FQGTGA. CDR3 size: 15 residues. The V and J ends lost 0 bases and 7 bases respectively, with 13 bases between them. The chain's CDR3 is CASSLTTSRVNEQFF. The CDR3 coding sequence is TGTGCCAGCAGCTTAACCACTAGCCGAGTAAATGAGCAGTTCTTC.

The V gene is TRBV27, the J gene TRBJ2-6; D unclear. Germline V gene lookup returns CDR1 MNHEY and CDR2 SMNVEV (reference sequence). The CDR3 totals 13 residues. V was cut by 7 bases and J by 2 bases, with 6 bases left in between. CDR3: CASKATGANVLTF. Here the CDR3 DNA reads TGTGCCAGCAAGGCTACTGGGGCCAACGTCCTGACTTTC.

The chain carries TRBV30 and TRBJ2-1; D unclear. CDR1 and CDR2 (germline): GTSNPN, SVGIG (reference sequence). V gave up 3 bases and J gave up 9 bases, with 15 bases separating them. The CDR3 has 13 residues. CDR3 sequence reads: CAWSPYEPPEQFF. The CDR3 DNA reads as TGTGCCTGGAGCCCCTACGAACCCCCTGAGCAGTTCTTC.

The chain recombines TRBV11-2 with TRBJ2-5; 12 nucleotides align to TRBD2. CDR3 length: 16 residues. From germline, CDR1 is SGHAT and CDR2 FQNNGV. With 4 bases clipped from V and 0 bases from J, the junction kept 3 bases outside the gene matches. The CDR3 DNA reads TGTGCCAGCAGCTGGGGGACTAGCGGGTACCAAGAGACCCAGTACTTC. Amino acids: CASSWGTSGYQETQYF.

The chain is built from TRBV6-1 and TRBJ2-7; TRBD2 matches at 13 bases. CDR3 length: 14 amino acids. The trim removed 6 bases at V and 1 base at J, leaving 0 bases unmatched. CDR1 and CDR2 (germline): MNHNS, SASEGT. Here the CDR3 DNA reads TGTGCCAGCAGACTAGCGGGAGGGTCCTACGAGCAGTACTTC. Amino acids: CASRLAGGSYEQYF.

The sample holds one count of this clone. The rearrangement joins TRBV30 to TRBJ1-2; TRBD1 agrees at 11 bases. V lost 3 bases, J lost 8 bases, and 8 bases stayed unmatched. This CDR3 spans 14 amino acids. CDR1 and CDR2 (germline): GTSNPN, SVGIG (reference sequence). The CDR3 loop is CAWSYEGQGEGYTF. Written as DNA, the CDR3 is TGTGCCTGGAGCTACGAGGGACAGGGGGAGGGCTACACCTTC.

The chain is built from TRBV9 and TRBJ1-1, with a tentative D call TRBD1 (5 bases). Per the germline V gene, CDR1 is SGDLS and CDR2 is YYNGEE. The CDR3 has 17 amino acids. Deletions cut 3 bases from V and 1 base from J, with 19 bases between. CDR3 sequence reads: CASSASGTPGRNTEAFF. The CDR3 DNA reads TGTGCCAGCAGCGCCTCCGGGACCCCCGGGCGGAACACTGAAGCTTTCTTT.

V is TRBV28 and J is TRBJ2-3, with 16 bases identical to TRBD2. Germline V gene sequence: CDR1 MDHEN, CDR2 SYDVKM. The CDR3 is 18 residues long. J lost 1 base, V lost 5 bases, and 6 bases had no gene match. DNA for the CDR3: TGTGCCAGCAGTCCGGGACTAGCGGGAGGGCCGGGCACAGATACGCAGTATTTT. This translates into CASSPGLAGGPGTDTQYF.